The following is a T cell receptor (beta chain) sequence with its context. Its antigen remains unknown. The data derive from a study of T cell repertoires in cytomegalovirus infection. Study-level background: CMV infection and matching HLA type were both indicated by public TCR beta signatures. General study results and limits: Carriers of CMV plus the relevant HLA were identified by cumulative public TCR beta family frequency.

This CDR3 has 13 amino acids. Germline loops: CDR1 LNHDA, CDR2 SQIVND (reference sequence). With 7 bases removed from V and 2 bases from J, the gap between germline ends came to 12 bases. Using its own MiXCR run on the reads, TCRdb lists one record per CDR3 protein. The table records about 830,000 distinct CDR3 sequences, less than 35% of them present only once. The input for sequencing was cultured CD8+ T cells from PBMCs, taken from culture after CMV antigen stimulation. V usage is TRBV19 and J usage is TRBJ2-7; no reliable D call. The TCR originated in a human donor in good health (CMV status not recorded). Some clones in this sample may be carry-over from other donors' samples. CDR3 DNA sequence: TGTGCCAGTAAGGGATCTAGTACCTACGAGCAGTACTTC. This translates into CASKGSSTYEQYF.